The T cell receptor (beta chain) described here comes from a study of cytomegalovirus exposure and HLA in healthy donors. Whole-study findings and limits: Under in vitro conditions, a few CMV-associated chains were confirmed as specific for CMV antigens. Several top significant clusters appeared, in a later analysis, to be linked to common viral pathogens.

The PCR contained 60 Vbeta and 13 Jbeta primers. Sequencing was performed with immunoSEQ multiplex PCR; in TCRdb, only in-frame clones are kept and a portion is missing. The sample has tens of thousands of clones, roughly 75% seen once. About this clone itself: Its cognate antigen is unknown.

The CDR3 is 16 amino acids. In germline, CDR1 is SNHLY, CDR2 FYNNEI. The V end lost 1 base, the J end lost 4 bases, and 15 bases lay between the germline ends. The gene calls are TRBV2 and TRBJ2-3; weak D call: TRBD2 (6 bases). The sequenced sample consisted of PBMCs. This sequence was found in a male donor in good health and CMV-seronegative. In DNA form, the CDR3 reads TGTGCCAGCAGTGAAGGCTCTGGAGGGGAGTCAGATACGCAGTATTTT. Translated, it gives CASSEGSGGESDTQYF. Filled out from reference TRBV2 and TRBJ2-3, the complete variable domain reads EPEVTQTPSHQVTQMGQEVILRCVPISNHLYFYWYRQILGQKVEFLVSFYNNEISEKSEIFDDQFSVERPDGSNFTLKIRSTKLEDSAMYFCASSEGSGGESDTQYFGPGTRLTVL.